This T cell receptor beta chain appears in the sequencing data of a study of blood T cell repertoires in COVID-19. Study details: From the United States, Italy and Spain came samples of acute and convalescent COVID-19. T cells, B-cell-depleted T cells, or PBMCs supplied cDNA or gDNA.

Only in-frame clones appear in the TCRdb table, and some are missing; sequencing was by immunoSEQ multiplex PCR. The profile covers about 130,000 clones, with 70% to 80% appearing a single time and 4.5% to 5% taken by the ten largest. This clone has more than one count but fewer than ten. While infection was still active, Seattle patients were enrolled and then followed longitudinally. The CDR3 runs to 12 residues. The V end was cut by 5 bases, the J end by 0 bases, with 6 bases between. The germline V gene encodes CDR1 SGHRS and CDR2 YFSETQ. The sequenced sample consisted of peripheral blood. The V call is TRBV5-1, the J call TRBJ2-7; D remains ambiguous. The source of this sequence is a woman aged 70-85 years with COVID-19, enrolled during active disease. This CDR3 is CASSTDSYEQYF. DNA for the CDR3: TGCGCCAGCAGTACAGACTCCTACGAGCAGTACTTC.